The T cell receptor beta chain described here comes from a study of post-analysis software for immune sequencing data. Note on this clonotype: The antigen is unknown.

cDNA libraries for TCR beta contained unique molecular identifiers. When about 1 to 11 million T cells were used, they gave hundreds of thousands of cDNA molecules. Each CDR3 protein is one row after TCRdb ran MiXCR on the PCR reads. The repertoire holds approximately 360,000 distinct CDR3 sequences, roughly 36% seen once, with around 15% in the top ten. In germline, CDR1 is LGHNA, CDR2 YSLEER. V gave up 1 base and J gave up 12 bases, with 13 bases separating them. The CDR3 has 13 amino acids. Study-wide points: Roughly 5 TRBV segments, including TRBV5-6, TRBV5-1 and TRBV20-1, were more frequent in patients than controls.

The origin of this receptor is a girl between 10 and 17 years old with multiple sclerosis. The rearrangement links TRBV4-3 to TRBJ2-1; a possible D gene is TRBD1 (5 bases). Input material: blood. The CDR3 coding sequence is TGCGCCAGCAGCCAAGCAACAGGTGCTGGGCAGTTCTTC. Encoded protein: CASSQATGAGQFF.